This TCR beta chain was documented in a study of blood T cell repertoires in COVID-19. Turning to the study itself: The United States, Italy and Spain supplied acute and convalescent COVID-19 samples. T cells, B-cell-depleted T cells, or PBMCs provided the cDNA or gDNA that served as material.

Profiled with immunoSEQ multiplex PCR; TCRdb holds only in-frame clones, not every one. The sample carries about 300,000 clones, about 91% recorded once. The receptor was isolated from a woman under 40 who had recovered from COVID-19. Sequenced: peripheral blood.

The CDR3 region has the DNA TGTGCCAGCAGAAACCCTGGAAGGGGTGGAAACACCATATATTTT. Its protein is CASRNPGRGGNTIYF. The chain couples TRBV6-5 to TRBJ1-3; D possibly corresponds to TRBD1 (5 bases). The CDR3 spans 15 residues. The V gene's germline CDR1 is MNHEY and CDR2 SVGAGI. V dropped 6 bases and J dropped 3 bases, with 15 bases sitting between them.